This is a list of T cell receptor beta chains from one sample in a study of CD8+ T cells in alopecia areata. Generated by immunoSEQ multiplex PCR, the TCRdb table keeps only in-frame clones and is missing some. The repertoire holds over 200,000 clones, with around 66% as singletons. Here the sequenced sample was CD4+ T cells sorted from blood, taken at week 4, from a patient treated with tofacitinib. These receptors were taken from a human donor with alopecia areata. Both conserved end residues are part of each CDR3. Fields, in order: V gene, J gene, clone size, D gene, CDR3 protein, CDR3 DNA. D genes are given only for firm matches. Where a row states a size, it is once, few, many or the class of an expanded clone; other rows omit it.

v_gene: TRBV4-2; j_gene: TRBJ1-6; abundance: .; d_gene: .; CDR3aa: CASSPRGGQMNNSPLHF; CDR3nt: TGTGCCAGCAGCCCAAGGGGAGGACAGATGAATAATTCACCCCTCCACTTT
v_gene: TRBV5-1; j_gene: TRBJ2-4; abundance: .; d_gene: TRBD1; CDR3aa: CASREGQVLNIQYF; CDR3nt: TGCGCCAGCAGGGAAGGACAGGTGTTAAACATTCAGTACTTC
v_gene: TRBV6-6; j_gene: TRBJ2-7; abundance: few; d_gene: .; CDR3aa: CASSAQEVYEQYF; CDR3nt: TGTGCCAGCAGCGCTCAAGAAGTCTACGAGCAGTACTTC
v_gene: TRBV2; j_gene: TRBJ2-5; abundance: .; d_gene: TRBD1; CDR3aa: CASRKSRVGGLETQYF; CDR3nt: TGTGCCAGCCGGAAGTCCCGTGTAGGGGGCCTGGAGACCCAGTACTTC
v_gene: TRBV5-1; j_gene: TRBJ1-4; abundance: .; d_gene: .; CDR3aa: CASSLVGTSRRSELFF; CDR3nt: TGCGCCAGCAGCTTGGTCGGGACATCCCGGAGGTCGGAACTGTTTTTT
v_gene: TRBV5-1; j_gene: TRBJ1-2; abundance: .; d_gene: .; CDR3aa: CASSFGEYYGYTF; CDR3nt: TGCGCCAGCAGCTTTGGGGAATACTATGGCTACACCTTC
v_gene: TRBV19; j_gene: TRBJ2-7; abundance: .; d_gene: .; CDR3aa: CASSSTTGTTYEQYF; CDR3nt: TGTGCCAGTAGTAGTACCACAGGGACCACCTACGAGCAGTACTTC
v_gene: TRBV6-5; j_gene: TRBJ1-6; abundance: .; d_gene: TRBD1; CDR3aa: CASSRDRGRSPLHF; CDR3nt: TGTGCCAGCAGTAGAGACAGGGGTCGTTCACCCCTCCACTTT
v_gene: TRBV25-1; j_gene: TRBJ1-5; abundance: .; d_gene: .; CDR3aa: CASRETGFNQPQHF; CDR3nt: TGTGCCAGCCGAGAAACAGGGTTCAATCAGCCCCAGCATTTT
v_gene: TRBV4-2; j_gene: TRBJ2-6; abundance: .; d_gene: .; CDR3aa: CASSLRHGGRGAGANVLTF; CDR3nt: TGTGCCAGCAGCCTAAGACACGGCGGCAGGGGGGCAGGGGCCAACGTCCTGACTTTC
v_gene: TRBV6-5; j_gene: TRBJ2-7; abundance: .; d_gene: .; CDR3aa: CASSRTASYEQYF; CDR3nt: TGTGCCAGCAGCCGGACAGCCTCCTACGAGCAGTACTTC
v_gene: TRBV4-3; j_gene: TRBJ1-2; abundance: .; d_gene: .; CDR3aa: CASSQASGGLGGYGYTF; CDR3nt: TGCGCCAGCAGCCAAGCGTCGGGAGGGCTTGGAGGCTATGGCTACACCTTC
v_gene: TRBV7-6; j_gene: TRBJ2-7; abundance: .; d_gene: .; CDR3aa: CASSPSIGRTYEQYF; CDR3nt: TGTGCCAGCAGCCCCTCTATTGGGAGGACCTACGAGCAGTACTTC
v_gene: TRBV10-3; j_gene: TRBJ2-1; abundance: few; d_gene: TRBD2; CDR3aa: CAISLSGAEQFF; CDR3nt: TGTGCCATCAGTCTTAGCGGGGCTGAGCAGTTCTTC